The 32 T cell receptor beta chains reported below all come from one sample, sequenced in a study of blood T cells in healthy people across ages. Through a sample-barcoded 5' primer and a J-beta primer mix, a second PCR was run for roughly 7 to 12 cycles. MiXCR was run by TCRdb on the 5' RACE reads, yielding one entry per CDR3 protein. The profile shows around 620,000 distinct CDR3 sequences, 27% of them singletons. Source material: blood. The source of these receptors is a woman between 65 and 79 years old in good health.

This chain links TRBV7-9 with TRBJ2-5, with unresolved D. The DNA end is a closer match to TRBJ2-1, so the J assignment may be wrong. Germline V gene lookup returns CDR1 SEHNR and CDR2 FQNEAQ (reference sequence). This CDR3 is 12 amino acids long. CDR3 amino acids: CASSLLSAEQFF. The CDR3 region has the DNA TGTGCCAGCAGCTTATTAAGCGCTGAGCAGTTCTTC.

The rearrangement links TRBV12-3 or TRBV12-4 to TRBJ1-2; TRBD1 matches at 8 bases. The trim removed 3 bases at V and 2 bases at J, leaving 5 bases unmatched. The CDR3 loop spans 15 amino acids. The CDR3 here is CASSFRDRQNYGYTF. The CDR3 nucleotides read TGTGCCAGCAGTTTCCGGGACAGGCAAAACTATGGCTACACCTTC.

This clonotype was recorded a few times. V gene TRBV6-2 or TRBV6-3 combines with J gene TRBJ2-7; 12 bases align to TRBD2. Germline lookup yields CDR1 MNHEY and CDR2 SVGEGT. CDR3 length: 19 residues. With 4 bases clipped from V and 3 bases from J, the junction kept 16 bases outside the gene matches. CDR3 nucleotides: TGTGCCAGCAGTTCGCCCACCCGGAAGACTAGCGGGGGACTCTACGAGCAGTACTTC. This translates into CASSSPTRKTSGGLYEQYF.

The gene calls are TRBV6-1 and TRBJ2-7, with D tentatively TRBD2 (5 bases). Trimming cost V 6 bases and J 5 bases, with 11 bases left between them. The germline CDR1 and CDR2 sequences are MNHNS and SASEGT. The CDR3 loop spans 12 amino acids. The CDR3 bases are TGTGCCAGCAGGAGAGGGTTCCACGAGCAGTACTTC. It encodes CASRRGFHEQYF.

The rearrangement uses TRBV5-1 and TRBJ2-3; 8 positions match TRBD1. The germline V gene encodes CDR1 SGHRS and CDR2 YFSETQ. The CDR3 is made up of 16 amino acids. The J segment lost 5 bases and the V segment lost 2 bases, leaving 10 bases of the junction unmatched. CDR3 residues: CASSLIPGQDRDTQYF. Written as DNA, the CDR3 is TGCGCCAGCAGCTTAATCCCGGGACAGGATCGAGATACGCAGTATTTT. The full variable domain, its missing parts supplied by reference TRBV5-1 and TRBJ2-3, is KAGVTQTPRYLIKTRGQQVTLSCSPISGHRSVSWYQQTPGQGLQFLFEYFSETQRNKGNFPGRFSGRQFSNSRSEMNVSTLELGDSALYLCASSLIPGQDRDTQYFGPGTRLTVL.

The gene calls are TRBV20-1 and TRBJ2-5; D unclear. The CDR3 is made up of 10 amino acids. V lost 5 bases to trimming and J lost 7 bases, with 8 bases between them. Germline V gene sequence: CDR1 DFQATT, CDR2 SNEGSKA (reference sequence). CDR3 in DNA: TGCAGTGCTGCGTGGTCGACCCAGTACTTC. Its translation: CSAAWSTQYF.

This clonotype was detected a few times. The DNA for the CDR3 is TGCAGTGCCCCGGGACAGGGGGCGGATACTGAAGCTTTCTTT. Translated: CSAPGQGADTEAFF. The chain recombines TRBV20-1 with TRBJ1-1; 12 bases map to TRBD1. The V and J ends lost 6 bases and 5 bases, in that order; junction bases with no gene match: 7. This CDR3 region has 14 residues. The germline CDR1 and CDR2 sequences are DFQATT and SNEGSKA (reference sequence).

To note about this clonotype: Possible read error: a much larger clone is one base away. This chain connects TRBV20-1 to TRBJ2-1, with D possibly being TRBD1 or TRBD2 (5 bases each). The closer fit of TRBJ2-7 to the DNA end suggests the J call may be wrong. The CDR3 length is 15 residues. CDR1 and CDR2 from the germline V gene are DFQATT and SNEGSKA (reference sequence). In nucleotides, the CDR3 is TGCAGTGCTAGAGATTTAACGCCGGGGCCCTGGGAGCAGTACTTC. This sequence encodes CSARDLTPGPWEQYF.

V and J are TRBV5-1 and TRBJ1-4; possible D gene TRBD1, 5 bases. The CDR3 is 15 amino acids. The V end was cut by 4 bases, the J end by 5 bases, with 15 bases between. Germline V lookup: CDR1 SGHRS, CDR2 YFSETQ. For the CDR3, the DNA is TGCGCCAGCAGCCGGGGGGACTACCCCAATGAAAAACTGTTTTTT. Translating gives CASSRGDYPNEKLFF.

The V gene is TRBV11-2, the J gene TRBJ2-2; no firm D call. The CDR3 loop spans 19 amino acids. Germline V lookup: CDR1 SGHAT, CDR2 FQNNGV. Trimming pared 5 bases from V and 0 bases from J, leaving 22 bases between. CDR3 in DNA: TGTGCCAGCAGCGCTCCTGAATGGTATCAAGCGACGAACACCGGGGAGCTGTTTTTT. Amino acids: CASSAPEWYQATNTGELFF. The full variable domain, completed using reference TRBV11-2 and TRBJ2-2, is EAGVAQSPRYKIIEKRQSVAFWCNPISGHATLYWYQQILGQGPKLLIQFQNNGVVDDSQLPKDRFSAERLKGVDSTLKIQPAKLEDSAVYLCASSAPEWYQATNTGELFFGEGSRLTVL.

The V and J genes are TRBV29-1 and TRBJ2-2; 8 bases agree with TRBD1. Germline V gene data show CDR1 as SQVTM and CDR2 as ANQGSEA. Unmatched junction bases numbered 4, after V lost 7 bases and J lost 6 bases. The CDR3 covers 12 residues. Written as DNA, the CDR3 is TGCAGCGGGACGACAGGGGCCGGGGAGCTGTTTTTT. Its protein product is CSGTTGAGELFF.

The CDR3 nucleotides are TGTGCCTGCGCGAGGCAAACAGGGCACTATGGCTACACCTTC. Amino acids: CACARQTGHYGYTF. The V and J genes are TRBV30 and TRBJ1-2, with a weak D call TRBD1 (6 bases). The V gene lost 6 bases and the J gene lost 3 bases, with 17 bases spanning the gap. The CDR3 loop spans 14 amino acids. Germline-derived CDR1 and CDR2 are GTSNPN and SVGIG (reference sequence).

The chain couples TRBV7-2 to TRBJ2-5, with D hard to call. Germline CDR1 reads SGHTA; CDR2 reads FQGNSA. The CDR3 has 14 residues. V lost 1 base and J 5 bases, leaving 11 bases between the germline ends. This chain's CDR3 is CASSLGGPSETQYF. CDR3 bases: TGTGCCAGCAGCTTAGGTGGGCCCTCGGAGACCCAGTACTTC.

In this sample, this clonotype turned up a few times. The chain recombines TRBV12-3 or TRBV12-4 with TRBJ2-3; 9 bases map to TRBD1. V shed 4 bases, J shed 0 bases, and the junction held 2 bases outside the gene matches. The CDR3 runs to 15 residues. DNA for the CDR3: TGTGCCAGCAGTTCTACAGGGGGCAGCACAGATACGCAGTATTTT. Residues: CASSSTGGSTDTQYF.

This sequence joins TRBV12-3 or TRBV12-4 and TRBJ2-1, with a weak D call TRBD1 (5 bases). V shed 4 bases and J shed 6 bases, with 22 bases lying between them. The CDR3 has 17 amino acids. The CDR3 bases are TGTGCCAGCAGTTCCGCCCGCCAGGGTCCGGAGTCCAATGAGCAGTTCTTC. The encoded protein is CASSSARQGPESNEQFF.

This clonotype was found many times. The chain carries TRBV7-2 and TRBJ2-2; the D is unclear. Germline V gene sequence: CDR1 SGHTA, CDR2 FQGNSA. V was shortened by 3 bases and J by 7 bases, with 9 bases between the two germline ends. The CDR3 totals 13 residues. CDR3 sequence: CASSLHLFGELFF. For the CDR3, the DNA is TGTGCCAGCAGCTTGCATCTTTTCGGGGAGCTGTTTTTT.

The chain couples TRBV25-1 to TRBJ1-4, with unresolved D. There are 14 residues in the CDR3. Germline assignment: CDR1 MGHDK and CDR2 SYGVNS. The ends were cut back, 8 bases at V and 7 bases at J, with 17 bases in the middle. For the CDR3, the DNA is TGTGCCAGCGGACGGTCCTTAGGGAGTGAAAAACTGTTTTTT. This codes for CASGRSLGSEKLFF.

The CDR3 spells CATLRVGVLTDTQYF. The CDR3 DNA is TGTGCCACCCTCCGGGTGGGGGTTTTGACAGATACGCAGTATTTT. The V gene is TRBV6-2 or TRBV6-3, the J gene TRBJ2-3, with D perhaps matching TRBD1 or TRBD2 (5 bases each). CDR1 MNHEY and CDR2 SVGEGT come from the germline V gene. There are 15 residues in the CDR3. V was clipped by 10 bases and J by 3 bases, with 20 bases between them.

This clonotype was found a few times. The chain uses TRBV27 and TRBJ2-7; 11 nucleotides align to TRBD1. This CDR3 has 15 residues. Germline-derived CDR1 and CDR2 are MNHEY and SMNVEV (reference sequence). V dropped 6 bases and J dropped 6; count of bases not matched to a gene: 10. CDR3 bases: TGTGCCAGCAGCTCTAGCCCCGGGACAGGGGGCGAGCAGTACTTC. It specifies CASSSSPGTGGEQYF.

The chain combines TRBV24-1 with TRBJ2-2; maybe TRBD2 (5 bases). This CDR3 comprises 16 residues. Trimming shortened V by 3 bases and J by 2 bases, and 12 bases separated the two germline ends. Germline V CDR1 and CDR2: KGHDR, SFDVKD. The CDR3 DNA follows: TGTGCCACCAGTGATCGTCGGGGATTAAACACCGGGGAGCTGTTTTTT. Protein sequence: CATSDRRGLNTGELFF.

This chain connects TRBV9 to TRBJ1-2; no clear D. The CDR3 loop spans 14 amino acids. The germline V and J ends were trimmed by 3 bases and 6 bases, with 15 bases remaining between them. Germline V gene sequence: CDR1 SGDLS, CDR2 YYNGEE. This CDR3 is CASSASLTPDGYTF. The CDR3 coding sequence is TGTGCCAGCAGCGCTTCTCTCACGCCGGATGGCTACACCTTC.

The rearrangement links TRBV7-2 to TRBJ1-5; D remains unclear. V lost 5 bases and J lost 0, with 8 bases in between. This CDR3 has 14 amino acids. Germline loops: CDR1 SGHTA, CDR2 FQGNSA. This chain's CDR3 is CASSLRRSNQPQHF. Written as DNA, the CDR3 is TGTGCCAGCAGCCTCCGACGTAGCAATCAGCCCCAGCATTTT.

The chain links TRBV20-1 to TRBJ1-1; TRBD1 aligns across 10 bases. Germline values: CDR1 DFQATT, CDR2 SNEGSKA (reference sequence). Unmatched junction bases numbered 1, after V lost 2 bases and J lost 4 bases. This CDR3 has 13 amino acids. CDR3 bases: TGCAGTGCTAGATGGACAGGGGGCACTGAAGCTTTCTTT. This gives the protein CSARWTGGTEAFF.

Points on this clonotype: This sequence may be a read error, since a much larger clone differs from it by one base. The chain uses TRBV7-3 and TRBJ2-3; 7 bases map to TRBD1. The germline V gene encodes CDR1 SGHTA and CDR2 FQGTGA. The CDR3 is 15 amino acids. The CDR3 here is CTSSLGTAQADTQYF. In DNA, the CDR3 is TGTACCAGCAGCCTAGGGACAGCGCAGGCAGATACGCAGTATTTT.

The V and J genes are TRBV12-3 or TRBV12-4 and TRBJ1-6; D perhaps matches TRBD1 (6 bases). Trimming took 8 bases from V and 5 from J, leaving 10 bases between them. The CDR3 spans 13 residues. CDR3 sequence: CASAGQNNSPLHF. In nucleotides, the CDR3 is TGTGCCAGCGCGGGACAAAATAATTCACCCCTCCACTTT.

This clonotype was seen more than once but under ten times. The rearrangement links TRBV5-1 to TRBJ2-1, with D possibly being TRBD2 (7 bases). V lost 6 bases and J 0 bases, leaving 22 bases between the germline ends. Looked up from germline, CDR1 is SGHRS and CDR2 is YFSETQ. CDR3 length equals 18 residues. The CDR3 loop reads CASTPGGTGPSSYNEQFF. The CDR3 DNA is TGCGCCAGCACCCCGGGGGGAACAGGGCCCAGCTCCTACAATGAGCAGTTCTTC.

V and J are TRBV19 and TRBJ1-2; D possibly corresponds to TRBD1 (6 bases). The CDR3 has 14 amino acids. V was pared by 4 bases and J by 5 bases, with 14 bases between. Germline V gene lookup returns CDR1 LNHDA and CDR2 SQIVND (reference sequence). The CDR3 sequence: CASSTRDKTYGYTF. The CDR3 DNA reads TGTGCCAGTAGTACCCGGGACAAGACATATGGCTACACCTTC.

This chain connects TRBV19 to TRBJ2-7; either TRBD1 or TRBD2 may fit D (5 bases each). CDR3 length: 14 amino acids. Germline lookup yields CDR1 LNHDA and CDR2 SQIVND (reference sequence). V gave up 5 bases and J gave up 1 base, with 12 bases separating them. The CDR3 reads CASSPSGQSYEQYF. The CDR3 coding sequence is TGTGCCAGTAGTCCGTCGGGGCAATCCTACGAGCAGTACTTC.

J is TRBJ1-1 and V is TRBV7-9; D uncertain. The CDR3 covers 14 residues. V was pared by 3 bases and J by 5 bases, with 13 bases between. The germline V gene has CDR1 SEHNR and CDR2 FQNEAQ (reference sequence). CDR3 region: CASSFQSQETEAFF. CDR3 coding DNA: TGTGCCAGCAGCTTCCAAAGCCAGGAAACTGAAGCTTTCTTT.

This clonotype has more than one count but fewer than ten. The chain employs TRBV5-1 and TRBJ2-1; 7 nucleotides line up with TRBD2. The CDR3 is 15 amino acids. Trimming removed 1 base from V and 2 bases from J; junction bases left unmatched: 3. Germline V gene data show CDR1 as SGHRS and CDR2 as YFSETQ. CDR3 protein: CASSLSLAAYNEQFF. The CDR3 DNA reads TGCGCCAGCAGCTTGAGTCTAGCGGCCTACAATGAGCAGTTCTTC.

The chain joins TRBV7-2 to TRBJ2-3, with unresolved D. Trimming took 5 bases from V and 2 from J, leaving 14 bases between them. The CDR3 runs to 15 residues. Germline values: CDR1 SGHTA, CDR2 FQGNSA. DNA of the CDR3: TGTGCCAGCAGCCTAACGTTGACGGTCACAGATACGCAGTATTTT. As protein: CASSLTLTVTDTQYF.

Details on this clonotype: This clone may be a read error of a much larger clone one base away. J is TRBJ2-1 and V is TRBV14; D uncertain. CDR1 is SGHDN, CDR2 FVKESK, per germline. This CDR3 has 11 amino acids. V was clipped by 2 bases and J by 11 bases, with 7 bases between them. The CDR3, as DNA: TGTGCCAGCAGCCAACGGAGTAAGCAGTTCTTC. As protein: CASSQRSKQFF.